Sequencing of this T cell receptor (beta chain) was carried out in a study of blood T cell repertoires in COVID-19. Study background: The United States, Italy and Spain provided the acute and convalescent COVID-19 samples.

Germline V CDR1 and CDR2: SGHDT, YYEEEE. The CDR3 contains 14 residues. The V and J ends lost 0 bases and 4 bases respectively, with 8 bases between them. Seattle-derived patients entered the study during active infection and were followed longitudinally. Authors' methods: Amplified reference gene primers provided the basis for estimating nucleated cell counts. The table came from immunoSEQ multiplex PCR; TCRdb's copy has only in-frame clones and leaves some out. V and J calls and clone size are given by that table; D and trimming were obtained from the DNA. The sample comprises approximately 150,000 clones, about nine tenths of which are singletons, and around 2.3% rests with the top ten.

The specimen was peripheral blood. This rearrangement joins TRBV5-6 to TRBJ1-5; TRBD1 might be the D (5 bases). The TCR was taken from a human donor with COVID-19, enrolled during active disease. The donor label of this sample is uncertain. The CDR3: CASSLGAGNQPQHF. CDR3 nucleotides: TGTGCCAGCAGCTTGGGGGCAGGGAATCAGCCCCAGCATTTT.